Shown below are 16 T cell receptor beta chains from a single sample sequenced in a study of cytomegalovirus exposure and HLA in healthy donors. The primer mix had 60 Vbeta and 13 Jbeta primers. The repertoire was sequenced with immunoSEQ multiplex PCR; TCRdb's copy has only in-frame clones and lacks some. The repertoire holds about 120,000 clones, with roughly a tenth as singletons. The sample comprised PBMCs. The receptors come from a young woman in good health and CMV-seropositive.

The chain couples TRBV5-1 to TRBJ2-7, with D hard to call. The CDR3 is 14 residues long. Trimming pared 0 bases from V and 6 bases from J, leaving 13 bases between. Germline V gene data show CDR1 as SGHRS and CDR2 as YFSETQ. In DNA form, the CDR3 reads TGCGCCAGCAGCTTGGCCGACGCCGGGTTCGAGCAGTACTTC. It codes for CASSLADAGFEQYF.

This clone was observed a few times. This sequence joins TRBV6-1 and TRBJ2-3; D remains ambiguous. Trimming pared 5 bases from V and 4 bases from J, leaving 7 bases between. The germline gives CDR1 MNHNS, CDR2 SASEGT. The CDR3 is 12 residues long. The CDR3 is CASSNRSDTQYF. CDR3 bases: TGTGCCAGCAGTAATCGGTCAGATACGCAGTATTTT.

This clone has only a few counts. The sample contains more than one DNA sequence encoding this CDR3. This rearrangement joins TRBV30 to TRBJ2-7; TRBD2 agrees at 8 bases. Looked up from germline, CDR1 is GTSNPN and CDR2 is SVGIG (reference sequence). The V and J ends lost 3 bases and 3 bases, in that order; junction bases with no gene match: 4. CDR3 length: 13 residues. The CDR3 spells CAWRPSGSYEQYF. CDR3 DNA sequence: TGTGCCTGGAGACCCAGCGGGAGCTACGAGCAGTACTTC.

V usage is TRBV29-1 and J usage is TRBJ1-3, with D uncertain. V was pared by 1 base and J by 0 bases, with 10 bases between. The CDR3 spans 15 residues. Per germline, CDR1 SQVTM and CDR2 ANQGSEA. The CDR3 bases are TGCAGCGTTGAAGGAGGGATGTTCTCTGGAAACACCATATATTTT. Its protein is CSVEGGMFSGNTIYF.

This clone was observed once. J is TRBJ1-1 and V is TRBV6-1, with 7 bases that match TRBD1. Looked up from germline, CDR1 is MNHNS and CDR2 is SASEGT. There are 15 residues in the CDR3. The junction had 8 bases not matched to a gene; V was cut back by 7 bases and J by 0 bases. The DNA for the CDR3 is TGTGCCAGCACCTACGGGGGACAGATGAACACTGAAGCTTTCTTT. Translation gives CASTYGGQMNTEAFF.

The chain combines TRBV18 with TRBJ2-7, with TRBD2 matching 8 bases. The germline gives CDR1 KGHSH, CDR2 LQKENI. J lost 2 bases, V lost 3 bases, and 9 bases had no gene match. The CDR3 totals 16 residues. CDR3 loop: CASSPEGAGATYEQYF. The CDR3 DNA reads TGTGCCAGCTCACCTGAAGGAGCGGGGGCTACCTACGAGCAGTACTTC.

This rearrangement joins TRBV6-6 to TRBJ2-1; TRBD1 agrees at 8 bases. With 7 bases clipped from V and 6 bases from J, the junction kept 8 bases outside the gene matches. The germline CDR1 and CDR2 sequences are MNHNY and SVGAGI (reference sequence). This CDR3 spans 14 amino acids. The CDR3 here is CASTSLDRGNEQFF. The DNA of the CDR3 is TGTGCCAGCACCTCGCTAGACAGGGGCAATGAGCAGTTCTTC.

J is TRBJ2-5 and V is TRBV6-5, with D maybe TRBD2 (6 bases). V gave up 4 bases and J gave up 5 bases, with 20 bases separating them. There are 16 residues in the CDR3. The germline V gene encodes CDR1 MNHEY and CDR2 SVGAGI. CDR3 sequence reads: CASSSRDSRGLETQYF. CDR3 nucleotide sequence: TGTGCCAGCAGTTCCCGGGACTCCCGAGGGTTGGAGACCCAGTACTTC.

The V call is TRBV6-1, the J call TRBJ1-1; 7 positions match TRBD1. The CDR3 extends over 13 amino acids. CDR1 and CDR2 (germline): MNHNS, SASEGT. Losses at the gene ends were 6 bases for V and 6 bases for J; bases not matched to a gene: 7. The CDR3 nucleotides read TGTGCCAGCAGGGAACAGGGGAAGCCTGAAGCTTTCTTT. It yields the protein CASREQGKPEAFF.

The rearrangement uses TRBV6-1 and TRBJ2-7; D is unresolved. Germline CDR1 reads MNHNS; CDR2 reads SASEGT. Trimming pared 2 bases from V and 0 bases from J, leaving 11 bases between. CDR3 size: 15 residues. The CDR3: CASSEMGRSSYEQYF. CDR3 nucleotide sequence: TGTGCCAGCAGTGAAATGGGTCGGAGCTCCTACGAGCAGTACTTC.

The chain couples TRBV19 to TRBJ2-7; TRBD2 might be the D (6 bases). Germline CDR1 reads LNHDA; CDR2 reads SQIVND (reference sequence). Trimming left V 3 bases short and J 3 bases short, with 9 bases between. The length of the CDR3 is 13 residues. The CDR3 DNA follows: TGTGCCAGTAGTATGAGCGGGCTCTACGAGCAGTACTTC. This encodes CASSMSGLYEQYF.

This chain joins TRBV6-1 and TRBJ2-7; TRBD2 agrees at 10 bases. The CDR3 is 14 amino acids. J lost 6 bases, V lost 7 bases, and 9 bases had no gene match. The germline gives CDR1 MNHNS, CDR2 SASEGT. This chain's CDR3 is CASIREIAGGEQYF. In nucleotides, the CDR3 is TGTGCCAGCATTCGGGAGATAGCGGGAGGCGAGCAGTACTTC.

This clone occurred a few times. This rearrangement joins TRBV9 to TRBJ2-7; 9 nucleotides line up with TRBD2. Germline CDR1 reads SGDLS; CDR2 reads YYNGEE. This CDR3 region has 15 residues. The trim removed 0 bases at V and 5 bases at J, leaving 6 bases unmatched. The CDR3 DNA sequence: TGTGCCAGCAGCGTAGATGGCGGGAGGGGCGACGAGCAGTACTTC. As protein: CASSVDGGRGDEQYF.

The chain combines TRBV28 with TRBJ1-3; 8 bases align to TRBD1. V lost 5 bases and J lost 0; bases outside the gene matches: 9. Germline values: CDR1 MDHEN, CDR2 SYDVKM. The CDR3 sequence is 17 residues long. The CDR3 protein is CASSIRTGLRSGNTIYF. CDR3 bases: TGTGCCAGCAGTATCCGGACAGGGCTACGCTCTGGAAACACCATATATTTT.

This CDR3 reads CASSSSLVLGGTEAFF. CDR3 sequence (DNA): TGTGCCAGCAGCTCGTCCCTAGTTTTGGGTGGCACTGAAGCTTTCTTT. The rearrangement joins TRBV14 to TRBJ1-1, with D unclear. This CDR3 has 16 amino acids. V was clipped by 5 bases and J by 4 bases, with 20 bases between them. From germline, CDR1 is SGHDN and CDR2 FVKESK.

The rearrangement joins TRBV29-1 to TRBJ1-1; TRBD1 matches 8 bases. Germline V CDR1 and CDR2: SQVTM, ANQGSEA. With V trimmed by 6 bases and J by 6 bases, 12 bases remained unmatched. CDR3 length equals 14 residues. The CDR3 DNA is TGCAGCGTCAGTGGTCGACAGGGGCACCCTGAAGCTTTCTTT. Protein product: CSVSGRQGHPEAFF.